This TCR beta chain appears in the sequencing data of a study of blood T cell repertoires in COVID-19. Measured with immunoSEQ multiplex PCR; TCRdb has only the in-frame clones, and not every one. The sample lists 310,000 or so clones, roughly 90% occurring once. This CDR3 comprises 13 residues. V dropped 0 bases and J dropped 6 bases, with 8 bases sitting between them. Per germline, CDR1 SNHLY and CDR2 FYNNEI. This receptor was identified in a man younger than 35 who had recovered from COVID-19. Material: peripheral blood. The V and J genes are TRBV2 and TRBJ1-1, with D hard to call. The CDR3 DNA reads as TGTGCCAGCAGTGAAGCCAGGCCTCCTGAAGCTTTCTTT. Its protein product is CASSEARPPEAFF.